These 9 T cell receptor beta chains were sequenced from one sample in a study of blood T cell repertoires in COVID-19. Libraries were prepared by immunoSEQ multiplex PCR; TCRdb keeps only in-frame clonotypes and omits some of them. The sample gives under 200,000 clones, 80% to 95% of which show up once; 0.5% to 0.55% is in the top ten. The sample consisted of peripheral blood. The receptors derive from a man aged 50 or older with acute or convalescent COVID-19.

V is TRBV27 and J is TRBJ2-1, with unresolved D. Germline loops: CDR1 MNHEY, CDR2 SMNVEV (reference sequence). This CDR3 spans 15 amino acids. V gave up 1 base and J gave up 3 bases, with 10 bases separating them. This CDR3 is CASSLFGDYYNEQFF. DNA of the CDR3: TGTGCCAGCAGTTTATTTGGAGATTACTACAATGAGCAGTTCTTC.

The V call is TRBV7-9, the J call TRBJ2-1; perhaps TRBD1 as D (6 bases). V lost 4 bases and J lost 5, with 12 bases in between. This CDR3 spans 14 amino acids. The V gene's germline CDR1 is SEHNR and CDR2 FQNEAQ (reference sequence). CDR3 nucleotides: TGTGCCAGCAGCTCGGACAGATTACACAATGAGCAGTTCTTC. Its protein product is CASSSDRLHNEQFF.

The J gene is TRBJ2-1, the V gene TRBV19, with 7 bases lining up with TRBD2. The length of the CDR3 is 15 residues. Germline V gene lookup returns CDR1 LNHDA and CDR2 SQIVND (reference sequence). The J segment lost 0 bases and the V segment lost 3 bases, leaving 2 bases of the junction unmatched. CDR3 coding DNA: TGTGCCAGTAGTATGCGGGAGAGCTCCTACAATGAGCAGTTCTTC. It yields the protein CASSMRESSYNEQFF.

The V call is TRBV7-2, the J call TRBJ2-1; D gene ambiguous. This CDR3 comprises 13 residues. Trimming took 5 bases from V and 8 from J, leaving 13 bases between them. In germline, CDR1 is SGHTA, CDR2 FQGNSA. CDR3: CASSLRLVHEQFF. CDR3 nucleotide sequence: TGTGCCAGCAGCCTACGGCTAGTCCATGAGCAGTTCTTC.

Comment on this clone: One end of the junction varies from germline; a read error may be responsible. This chain connects TRBV7-7 to TRBJ1-6; no reliable D call. The germline gives CDR1 SSHAT, CDR2 FNYEAQ (reference sequence). The CDR3 is made up of 15 amino acids. The CDR3 bases are TGTGCTAGCAGCTTAGGACTGTCCAATAATTCACCCCTCCACTTT. It yields the protein CASSLGLSNNSPLHF.

The V call is TRBV27, the J call TRBJ1-6; a possible D gene is TRBD1 (6 bases). Trimming cost V 6 bases and J 0 bases, with 15 bases left between them. CDR1 MNHEY and CDR2 SMNVEV come from the germline V gene (reference sequence). The CDR3 runs to 17 residues. The CDR3 region has the DNA TGTGCCAGCAGAACGGACAGATGGAGCTCCTATAATTCACCCCTCCACTTT. Residues: CASRTDRWSSYNSPLHF.

The CDR3 DNA reads TGTGCCAGCAGTCCCCGATTGGGCACAACAGATAATGAAAAACTGTTTTTT. Encoded protein: CASSPRLGTTDNEKLFF. The chain joins TRBV25-1 to TRBJ1-4; no reliable D call. The CDR3 sequence is 17 residues long. V dropped 5 bases and J dropped 4 bases, with 20 bases sitting between them. Germline V gives CDR1 MGHDK, CDR2 SYGVNS.

The rearrangement uses TRBV2 and TRBJ1-5, with 9 positions matching TRBD1. The CDR3 runs to 14 residues. Looked up from germline, CDR1 is SNHLY and CDR2 is FYNNEI. V was clipped by 5 bases and J by 6 bases; unmatched bases: 5. CDR3 bases: TGTGCCAGCAGTCTACAGGGGGCCGGTCAGCCCCAGCATTTT. This sequence encodes CASSLQGAGQPQHF.

The V and J genes are TRBV24-1 and TRBJ2-5; D is perhaps TRBD1 (5 bases). CDR3 length: 18 residues. V shed 1 base and J shed 10 bases, with 27 bases lying between them. The germline gives CDR1 KGHDR, CDR2 SFDVKD. CDR3 protein: CATSDFIAGNRPFNIQYF. The CDR3, as DNA: TGTGCCACCAGTGATTTTATTGCTGGCAACAGGCCTTTTAATATCCAGTACTTC.